The entry that follows covers one T cell receptor (beta chain) sequence. What it binds is unknown. Isolated RNA was reverse transcribed into cDNA used as the sequencing template. TCRdb's table, derived via immunoSEQ multiplex PCR, lists solely in-frame clones and lacks some. There are 200,000 to 250,000 clones in the sample; more than 45% occur only once, and around 1.4% lies in the top ten. This sample is part of a study of CD8+ T cells in alopecia areata. Study in general: It was oral tofacitinib, at 5 to 10 mg twice daily, that treated patients received.

Regarding the study as a whole: It was observed that many expanded lesional clones persisted in scalp and blood during tofacitinib. For lesional scalp, especially alopecia totalis/universalis, clonality was higher than in normal scalp.

Treatment described: oral pan-JAK inhibitor, 5-10 mg twice daily. This CDR3 has 14 amino acids. The germline CDR1 and CDR2 sequences are SGHRS and YFSETQ. Trimming stripped 0 bases from V and 10 bases from J, with 16 bases between. The starting material was CD4+ T cells sorted from blood, obtained at week 4, from a patient treated with tofacitinib. The rearrangement links TRBV5-1 to TRBJ1-2, with D possibly TRBD1 on 6 matching bases. The clonotype was recovered from a human donor with alopecia areata. The CDR3 region is CASSLEGDARDYTF. CDR3 bases: TGCGCCAGCAGCTTGGAGGGGGACGCAAGGGACTACACCTTC.